The entry below describes one TCR beta chain. Its antigen is unknown. Measured with immunoSEQ multiplex PCR; TCRdb has only the in-frame clones, and not every one. Here the sample spans some 130,000 clones, 70% to 90% being singletons. Documented time point: blood 2 weeks post-SBRT. Treatment: 15 Gy SBRT to primary tumor, nephrectomy 4 weeks later. This renal cell carcinoma was of the clear cell type. The data were obtained in a study of radiation and T cells in renal cell carcinoma. Study in general: Nephrectomy followed 15 Gy stereotactic body radiation by 4 weeks. Regarding the study as a whole: No pretreatment tumor biopsies were available for baseline clonotypes. Top tumor clonotypes rose in blood 2 weeks post-radiation, then contracted.

Germline V gene lookup returns CDR1 MNHEY and CDR2 SMNVEV (reference sequence). The CDR3 covers 15 residues. Unmatched junction bases numbered 10, after V lost 5 bases and J lost 4 bases. The starting material was blood, obtained from a patient whose treatment included radiotherapy and nephrectomy. This sequence originates from a woman in her 70s with renal cell carcinoma. The genes are TRBV27 and TRBJ1-1, with 7 bases lining up with TRBD1. CDR3 loop: CASSKSTGVTTEAFF. In nucleotides, the CDR3 is TGTGCCAGCAGTAAGTCAACAGGGGTGACCACTGAAGCTTTCTTT.